A selection of T cell receptor beta chains follows, all from one sample in a study of cytomegalovirus exposure and HLA in healthy donors. Here immunoSEQ multiplex PCR was the method, and the copy in TCRdb shows in-frame clones only, minus some. The table records under 150,000 clones, around 84% of them present only once. Sequenced: PBMCs. Receptors were obtained from a woman in her forties in good health and CMV-seronegative. Each CDR3 is given with its conserved first and last residue. A D gene is named only where the DNA matches it firmly. Clone size appears in some rows only: once, few, many, or a class for an expanded clone.

D gene: TRBD1; clone size: -; V gene: TRBV2; J gene: TRBJ2-7; CDR3 protein: CASSRTGSSYEQYF; CDR3 DNA: TGTGCCAGCAGCCGGACAGGTAGCTCCTACGAGCAGTACTTC
D gene: TRBD1; clone size: -; V gene: TRBV25-1; J gene: TRBJ2-3; CDR3 protein: CASSNTGTGDGDTQYF; CDR3 DNA: TGTGCCAGCAGTAACACCGGGACAGGGGATGGAGATACGCAGTATTTT
D gene: -; clone size: -; V gene: TRBV7-9; J gene: TRBJ1-5; CDR3 protein: CASSLSGGDQPQHF; CDR3 DNA: TGTGCCAGCAGCTTATCTGGCGGTGATCAGCCCCAGCATTTT
D gene: TRBD2; clone size: -; V gene: TRBV5-1; J gene: TRBJ2-1; CDR3 protein: CASSASTSGRVGEQFF; CDR3 DNA: TGCGCCAGCAGCGCTTCCACTAGCGGGAGAGTAGGTGAGCAGTTCTTC
D gene: -; clone size: once; V gene: TRBV4-1; J gene: TRBJ2-7; CDR3 protein: CASSQVPVSYEQYF; CDR3 DNA: TGCGCCAGCAGCCAAGTACCAGTCTCCTACGAGCAGTACTTC
D gene: -; clone size: -; V gene: TRBV18; J gene: TRBJ1-5; CDR3 protein: CASSVGGNQPQHF; CDR3 DNA: TGTGCCAGCTCAGTGGGGGGGAATCAGCCCCAGCATTTT
D gene: TRBD2; clone size: -; V gene: TRBV9; J gene: TRBJ2-2; CDR3 protein: CASSEGTTPGELFF; CDR3 DNA: TGTGCCAGCAGCGAAGGGACTACCCCCGGGGAGCTGTTTTTT
D gene: -; clone size: -; V gene: TRBV25-1; J gene: TRBJ2-1; CDR3 protein: CASSEFGSNEQFF; CDR3 DNA: TGTGCCAGCAGTGAATTTGGCAGCAATGAGCAGTTCTTC
D gene: -; clone size: -; V gene: TRBV19; J gene: TRBJ1-1; CDR3 protein: CASRTELNTEAFF; CDR3 DNA: TGTGCCAGCAGGACAGAGTTGAACACTGAAGCTTTCTTT
D gene: -; clone size: -; V gene: TRBV4-2; J gene: TRBJ2-1; CDR3 protein: CASSQSGASEQFF; CDR3 DNA: TGTGCCAGCAGCCAATCCGGTGCGAGTGAGCAGTTCTTC
D gene: TRBD1; clone size: -; V gene: TRBV6-6; J gene: TRBJ2-7; CDR3 protein: CASSYVRGPSYEQYF; CDR3 DNA: TGTGCCAGCAGTTACGTCAGGGGGCCCTCCTACGAGCAGTACTTC
D gene: -; clone size: -; V gene: TRBV10-2; J gene: TRBJ2-7; CDR3 protein: CASSDFGGRFRAYEQYF; CDR3 DNA: TGCGCCAGCAGTGATTTCGGGGGACGTTTTAGAGCGTACGAGCAGTACTTC
D gene: -; clone size: -; V gene: TRBV7-2; J gene: TRBJ2-7; CDR3 protein: CASSLATGIATYEQYF; CDR3 DNA: TGTGCCAGCAGCTTAGCAACCGGGATCGCTACCTACGAGCAGTACTTC
D gene: -; clone size: -; V gene: TRBV5-1; J gene: TRBJ2-5; CDR3 protein: CASRLADRGETQYF; CDR3 DNA: TGCGCCAGCAGGCTCGCGGACCGGGGGGAGACCCAGTACTTC
D gene: TRBD1; clone size: -; V gene: TRBV5-1; J gene: TRBJ2-2; CDR3 protein: CASSPRTGNTGELFF; CDR3 DNA: TGCGCCAGCAGCCCAAGGACAGGGAACACCGGGGAGCTGTTTTTT
D gene: -; clone size: -; V gene: TRBV28; J gene: TRBJ1-5; CDR3 protein: CASSTGLSQPQHF; CDR3 DNA: TGTGCCAGCAGCACAGGGCTGAGTCAGCCCCAGCATTTT
D gene: TRBD2; clone size: -; V gene: TRBV29-1; J gene: TRBJ2-3; CDR3 protein: CSASGRLEDTQYF; CDR3 DNA: TGCAGCGCTAGCGGGAGGCTTGAAGATACGCAGTATTTT
D gene: TRBD2; clone size: -; V gene: TRBV28; J gene: TRBJ2-1; CDR3 protein: CASSFLTSGTLNEQFF; CDR3 DNA: TGTGCCAGCAGTTTTCTGACTAGCGGGACGTTGAATGAGCAGTTCTTC
D gene: TRBD1; clone size: -; V gene: TRBV6-1; J gene: TRBJ1-2; CDR3 protein: CASSESAGGGGDGYTF; CDR3 DNA: TGTGCCAGCAGTGAGTCTGCAGGGGGCGGCGGTGATGGCTACACCTTC
D gene: -; clone size: -; V gene: TRBV4-1; J gene: TRBJ2-7; CDR3 protein: CASSQDRGTYEQYF; CDR3 DNA: TGCGCCAGCAGCCAAGACAGGGGAACCTACGAGCAGTACTTC
D gene: TRBD2; clone size: -; V gene: TRBV5-4; J gene: TRBJ2-3; CDR3 protein: CASSPGEGKEYF; CDR3 DNA: TGTGCCAGCAGCCCCGGGGAGGGAAAGGAGTATTTT
D gene: -; clone size: -; V gene: TRBV9; J gene: TRBJ1-2; CDR3 protein: CASSEGQQGAGYTF; CDR3 DNA: TGTGCCAGCAGCGAGGGACAACAGGGTGCTGGCTACACCTTC
D gene: -; clone size: -; V gene: TRBV7-2; J gene: TRBJ2-7; CDR3 protein: CASSSDRQSSYEQYF; CDR3 DNA: TGTGCCAGCAGCTCGGACAGACAGAGCTCCTACGAGCAGTACTTC